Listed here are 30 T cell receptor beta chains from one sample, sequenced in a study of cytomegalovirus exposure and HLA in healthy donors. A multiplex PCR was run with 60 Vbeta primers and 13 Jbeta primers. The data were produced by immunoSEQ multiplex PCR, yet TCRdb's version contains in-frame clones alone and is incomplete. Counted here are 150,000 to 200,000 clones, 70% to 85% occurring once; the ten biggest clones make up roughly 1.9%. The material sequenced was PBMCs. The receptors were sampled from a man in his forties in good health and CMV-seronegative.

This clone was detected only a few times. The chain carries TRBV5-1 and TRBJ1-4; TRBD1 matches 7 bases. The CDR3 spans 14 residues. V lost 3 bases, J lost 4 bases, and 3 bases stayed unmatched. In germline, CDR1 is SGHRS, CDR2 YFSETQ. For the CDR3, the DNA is TGCGCCAGCAGCTCGGGACAGCTTAATGAAAAACTGTTTTTT. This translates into CASSSGQLNEKLFF.

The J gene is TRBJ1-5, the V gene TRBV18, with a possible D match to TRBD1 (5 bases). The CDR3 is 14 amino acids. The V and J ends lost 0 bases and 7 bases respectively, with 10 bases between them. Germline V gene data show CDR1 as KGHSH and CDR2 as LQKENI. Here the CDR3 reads CASSPPGEGQPQHF. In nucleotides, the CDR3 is TGTGCCAGCTCACCACCGGGGGAGGGCCAGCCCCAGCATTTT.

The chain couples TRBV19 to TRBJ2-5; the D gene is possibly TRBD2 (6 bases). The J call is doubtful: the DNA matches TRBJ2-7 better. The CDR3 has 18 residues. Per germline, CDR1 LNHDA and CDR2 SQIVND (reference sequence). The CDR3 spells CASSISAGKVSRSYEQYF. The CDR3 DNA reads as TGTGCCAGTAGTATATCGGCGGGAAAAGTTTCAAGGTCCTACGAGCAGTACTTC.

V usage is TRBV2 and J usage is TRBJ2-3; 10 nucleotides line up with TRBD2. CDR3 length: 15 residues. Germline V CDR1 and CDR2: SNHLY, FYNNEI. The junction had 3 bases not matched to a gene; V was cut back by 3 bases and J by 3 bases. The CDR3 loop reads CASSDLAGETDTQYF. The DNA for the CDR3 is TGTGCCAGCAGTGACCTAGCGGGAGAAACAGATACGCAGTATTTT.

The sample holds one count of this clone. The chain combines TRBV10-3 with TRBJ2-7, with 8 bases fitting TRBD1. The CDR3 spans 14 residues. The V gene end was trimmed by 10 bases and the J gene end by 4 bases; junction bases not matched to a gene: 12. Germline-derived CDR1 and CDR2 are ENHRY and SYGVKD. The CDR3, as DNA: TGTGCCACCACGCCGGGACAGGAAGATTACGAGCAGTACTTC. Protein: CATTPGQEDYEQYF.

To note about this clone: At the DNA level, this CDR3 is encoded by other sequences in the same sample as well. Here the CDR3 reads CASSPTGGPDTEAFF. The CDR3 nucleotides are TGTGCCAGTAGTCCGACAGGGGGGCCGGACACTGAAGCTTTCTTT. V usage is TRBV19 and J usage is TRBJ1-1, with 9 bases identical to TRBD1. V was pared by 5 bases and J by 3 bases, with 7 bases of the junction left unmatched. The V gene's germline CDR1 is LNHDA and CDR2 SQIVND (reference sequence). The CDR3 has 15 residues.

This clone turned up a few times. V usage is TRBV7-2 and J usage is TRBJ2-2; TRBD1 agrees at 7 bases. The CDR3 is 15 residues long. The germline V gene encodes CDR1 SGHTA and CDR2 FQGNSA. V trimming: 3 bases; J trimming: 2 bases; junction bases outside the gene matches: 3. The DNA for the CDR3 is TGTGCCAGCAGCTTTCGACAGGGCAACACCGGGGAGCTGTTTTTT. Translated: CASSFRQGNTGELFF.

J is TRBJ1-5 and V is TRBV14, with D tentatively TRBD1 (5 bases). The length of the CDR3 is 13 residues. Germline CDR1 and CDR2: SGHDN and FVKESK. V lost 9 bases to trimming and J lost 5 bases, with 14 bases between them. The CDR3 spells CASSIRADQPQHF. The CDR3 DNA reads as TGTGCCAGTTCCATCAGGGCGGATCAGCCCCAGCATTTT.

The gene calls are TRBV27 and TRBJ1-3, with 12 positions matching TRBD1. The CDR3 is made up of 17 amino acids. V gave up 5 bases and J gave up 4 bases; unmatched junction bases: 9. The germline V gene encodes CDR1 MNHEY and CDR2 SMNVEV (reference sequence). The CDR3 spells CASSPQGQGASGNTIYF. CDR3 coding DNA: TGTGCCAGCAGTCCCCAGGGACAGGGGGCATCAGGAAACACCATATATTTT.

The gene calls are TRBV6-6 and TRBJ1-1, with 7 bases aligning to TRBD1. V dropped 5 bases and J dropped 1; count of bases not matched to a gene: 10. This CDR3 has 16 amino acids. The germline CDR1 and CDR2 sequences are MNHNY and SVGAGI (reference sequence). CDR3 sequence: CASSPGGQSRNTEAFF. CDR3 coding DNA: TGTGCCAGCAGTCCCGGGGGACAGTCGAGGAACACTGAAGCTTTCTTT.

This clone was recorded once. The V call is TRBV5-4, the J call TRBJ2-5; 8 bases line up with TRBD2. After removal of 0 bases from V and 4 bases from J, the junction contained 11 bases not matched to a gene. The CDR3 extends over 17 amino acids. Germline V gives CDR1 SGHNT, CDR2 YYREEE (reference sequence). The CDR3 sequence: CASSLDWSGRGRETQYF. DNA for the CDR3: TGTGCCAGCAGCTTGGATTGGAGCGGGAGAGGAAGAGAGACCCAGTACTTC.

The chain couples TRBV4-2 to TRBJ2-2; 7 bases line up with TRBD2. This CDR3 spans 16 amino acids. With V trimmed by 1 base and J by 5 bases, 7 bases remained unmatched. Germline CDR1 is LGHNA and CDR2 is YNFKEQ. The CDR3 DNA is TGTGCCAGCAGCCAAGGCCAGGGAGGGATGACCGGGGAGCTGTTTTTT. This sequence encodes CASSQGQGGMTGELFF.

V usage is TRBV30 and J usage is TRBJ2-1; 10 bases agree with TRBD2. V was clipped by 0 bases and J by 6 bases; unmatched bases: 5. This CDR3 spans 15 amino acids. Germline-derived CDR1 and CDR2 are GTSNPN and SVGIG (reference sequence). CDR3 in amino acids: CAWSVIAGGGNEQFF. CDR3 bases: TGTGCCTGGAGTGTAATAGCGGGAGGAGGCAATGAGCAGTTCTTC.

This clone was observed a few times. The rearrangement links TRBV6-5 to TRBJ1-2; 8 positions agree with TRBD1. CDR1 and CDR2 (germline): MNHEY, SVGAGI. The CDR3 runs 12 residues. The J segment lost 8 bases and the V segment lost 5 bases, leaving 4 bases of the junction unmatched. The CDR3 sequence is CASSPGQGGYTF. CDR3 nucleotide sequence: TGTGCCAGCAGTCCTGGACAGGGCGGCTACACCTTC.

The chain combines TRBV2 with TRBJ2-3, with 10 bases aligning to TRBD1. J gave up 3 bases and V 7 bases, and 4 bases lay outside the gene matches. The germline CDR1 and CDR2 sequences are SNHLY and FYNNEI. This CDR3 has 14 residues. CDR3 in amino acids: CASTRDRGTDTQYF. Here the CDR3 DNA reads TGTGCCAGCACTAGGGACAGGGGAACAGATACGCAGTATTTT.

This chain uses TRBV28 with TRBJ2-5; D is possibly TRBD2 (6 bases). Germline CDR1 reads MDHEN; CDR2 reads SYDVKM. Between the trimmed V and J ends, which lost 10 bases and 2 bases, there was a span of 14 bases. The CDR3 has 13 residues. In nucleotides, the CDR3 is TGTGCCACCTCCCGGGGGTTTCAAGAGACCCAGTACTTC. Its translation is CATSRGFQETQYF. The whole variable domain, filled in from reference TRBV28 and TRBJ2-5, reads DVKVTQSSRYLVKRTGEKVFLECVQDMDHENMFWYRQDPGLGLRLIYFSYDVKMKEKGDIPEGYSVSREKKERFSLILESASTNQTSMYLCATSRGFQETQYFGPGTRLLVL.

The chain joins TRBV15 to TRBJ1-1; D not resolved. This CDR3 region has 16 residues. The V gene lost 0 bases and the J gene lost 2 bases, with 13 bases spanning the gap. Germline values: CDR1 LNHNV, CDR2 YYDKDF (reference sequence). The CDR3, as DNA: TGTGCCACCAGCAGAGACAGCGTTGATATCAACACTGAAGCTTTCTTT. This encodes CATSRDSVDINTEAFF. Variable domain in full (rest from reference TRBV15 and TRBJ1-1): DAMVIQNPRYQVTQFGKPVTLSCSQTLNHNVMYWYQQKSSQAPKLLFHYYDKDFNNEADTPDNFQSRRPNTSFCFLDIRSPGLGDTAMYLCATSRDSVDINTEAFFGQGTRLTVV.

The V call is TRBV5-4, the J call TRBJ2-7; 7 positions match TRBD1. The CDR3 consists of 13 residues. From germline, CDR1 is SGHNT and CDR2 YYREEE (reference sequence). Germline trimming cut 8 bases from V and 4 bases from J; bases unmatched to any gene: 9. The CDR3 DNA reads TGTGCCAGTAAGATACAGGGGCGTTACGAGCAGTACTTC. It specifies CASKIQGRYEQYF. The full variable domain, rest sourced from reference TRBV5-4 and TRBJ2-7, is ETGVTQSPTHLIKTRGQQVTLRCSSQSGHNTVSWYQQALGQGPQFIFQYYREEENGRGNFPPRFSGLQFPNYSSELNVNALELDDSALYLCASKIQGRYEQYFGPGTRLTVT.

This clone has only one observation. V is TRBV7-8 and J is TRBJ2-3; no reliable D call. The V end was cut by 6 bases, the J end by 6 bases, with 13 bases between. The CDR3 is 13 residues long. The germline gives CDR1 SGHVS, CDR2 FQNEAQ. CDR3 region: CASSFGGSDTQYF. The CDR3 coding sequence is TGTGCCAGCAGTTTTGGTGGCTCGGATACGCAGTATTTT.

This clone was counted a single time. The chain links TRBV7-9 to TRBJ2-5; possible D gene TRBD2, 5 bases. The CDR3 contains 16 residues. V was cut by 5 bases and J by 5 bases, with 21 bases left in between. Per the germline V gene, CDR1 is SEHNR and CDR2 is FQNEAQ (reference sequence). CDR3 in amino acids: CASSPTRVGLVETQYF. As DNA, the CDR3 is TGTGCCAGCAGCCCAACGAGGGTTGGTTTAGTGGAGACCCAGTACTTC.

CDR3 coding DNA: TGTGCCAGCAGCTTATGGACAGGGTATGAAAAACTGTTTTTT. The encoded protein is CASSLWTGYEKLFF. V gene TRBV5-6 combines with J gene TRBJ1-4; 8 positions match TRBD1. Germline trimming cut 2 bases from V and 6 bases from J; bases unmatched to any gene: 3. Germline CDR1 reads SGHDT; CDR2 reads YYEEEE. This CDR3 has 14 residues. The full variable domain, rest sourced from reference TRBV5-6 and TRBJ1-4, is DAGVTQSPTHLIKTRGQQVTLRCSPKSGHDTVSWYQQALGQGPQFIFQYYEEEERQRGNFPDRFSGHQFPNYSSELNVNALLLGDSALYLCASSLWTGYEKLFFGSGTQLSVL.

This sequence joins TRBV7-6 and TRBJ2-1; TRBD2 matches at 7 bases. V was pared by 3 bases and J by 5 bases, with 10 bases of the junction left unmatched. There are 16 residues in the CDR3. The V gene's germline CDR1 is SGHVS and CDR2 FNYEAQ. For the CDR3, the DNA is TGTGCCAGCAGCTTGTTGCCGCGGGAGCTGGACAATGAGCAGTTCTTC. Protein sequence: CASSLLPRELDNEQFF.

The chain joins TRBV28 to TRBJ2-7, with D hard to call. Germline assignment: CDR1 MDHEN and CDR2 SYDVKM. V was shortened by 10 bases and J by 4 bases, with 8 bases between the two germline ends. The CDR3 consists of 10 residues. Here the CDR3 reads CATAGYEQYF. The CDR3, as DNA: TGTGCCACCGCCGGGTACGAGCAGTACTTC.

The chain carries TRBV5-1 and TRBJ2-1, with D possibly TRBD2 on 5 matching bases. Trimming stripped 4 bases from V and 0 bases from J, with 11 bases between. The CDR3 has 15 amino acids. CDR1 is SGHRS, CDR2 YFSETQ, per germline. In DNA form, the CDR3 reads TGCGCCAGCAGCCCAGAGGGAAGCTCCTACAATGAGCAGTTCTTC. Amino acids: CASSPEGSSYNEQFF.

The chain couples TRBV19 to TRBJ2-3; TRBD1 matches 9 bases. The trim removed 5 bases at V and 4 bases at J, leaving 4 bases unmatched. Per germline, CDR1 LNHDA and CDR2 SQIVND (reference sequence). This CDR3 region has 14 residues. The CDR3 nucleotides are TGTGCCAGTAGTTACGACAGGGGGTCAGATACGCAGTATTTT. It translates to CASSYDRGSDTQYF.

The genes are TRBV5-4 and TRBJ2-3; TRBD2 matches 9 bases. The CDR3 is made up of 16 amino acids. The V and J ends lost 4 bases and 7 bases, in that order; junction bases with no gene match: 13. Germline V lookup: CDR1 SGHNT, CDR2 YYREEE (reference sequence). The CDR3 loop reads CASSPRAGGVPNTQYF. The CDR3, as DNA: TGTGCCAGCAGCCCAAGAGCGGGAGGAGTCCCAAATACGCAGTATTTT. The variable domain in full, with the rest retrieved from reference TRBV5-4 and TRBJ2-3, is ETGVTQSPTHLIKTRGQQVTLRCSSQSGHNTVSWYQQALGQGPQFIFQYYREEENGRGNFPPRFSGLQFPNYSSELNVNALELDDSALYLCASSPRAGGVPNTQYFGPGTRLTVL.

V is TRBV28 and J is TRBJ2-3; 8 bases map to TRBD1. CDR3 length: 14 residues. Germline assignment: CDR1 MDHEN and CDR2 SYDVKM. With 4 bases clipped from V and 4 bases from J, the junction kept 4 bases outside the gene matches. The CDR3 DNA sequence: TGTGCCAGCAGTTGGACAGGGAGGTCAGATACGCAGTATTTT. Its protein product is CASSWTGRSDTQYF.

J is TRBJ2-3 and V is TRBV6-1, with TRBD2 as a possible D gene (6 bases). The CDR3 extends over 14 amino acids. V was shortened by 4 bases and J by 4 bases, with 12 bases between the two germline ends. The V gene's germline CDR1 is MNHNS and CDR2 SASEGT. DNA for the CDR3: TGTGCCAGCAGTGGGTGGGACTCAGCAGATACGCAGTATTTT. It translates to CASSGWDSADTQYF.

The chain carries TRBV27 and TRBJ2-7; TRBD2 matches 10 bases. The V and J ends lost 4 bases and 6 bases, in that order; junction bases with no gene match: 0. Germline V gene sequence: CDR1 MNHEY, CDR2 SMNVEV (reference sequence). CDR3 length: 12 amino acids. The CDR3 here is CASSSSGSEQYF. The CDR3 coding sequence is TGTGCCAGCAGTTCTAGCGGGAGCGAGCAGTACTTC.

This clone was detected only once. The CDR3 spells CSVFGASSYNEQFF. CDR3 DNA sequence: TGCAGCGTTTTCGGAGCCAGCTCCTACAATGAGCAGTTCTTC. The rearrangement links TRBV29-1 to TRBJ2-1, with D hard to call. Trimming removed 5 bases from V and 0 bases from J, with 11 bases in between. This CDR3 is built from 14 residues. Germline V gene data show CDR1 as SQVTM and CDR2 as ANQGSEA.